These 32 T cell receptor beta chains were sequenced from one sample in a study of T cell responses to AZD1222 COVID-19 vaccine. Method: immunoSEQ multiplex PCR; TCRdb's copy keeps in-frame clones and lacks some. The profile shows 75,000 to 100,000 clones, roughly 85% of them singletons. This specimen consisted of peripheral blood, obtained on day 0 of AZD1222 vaccination. These receptor sequences come from an adult in good health.

The CDR3 here is CATKSGGAVTDTQYF. In DNA, the CDR3 is TGTGCCACCAAATCCGGGGGGGCAGTTACAGATACGCAGTATTTT. The chain couples TRBV24-1 to TRBJ2-3; 8 positions match TRBD2. V shed 8 bases, J shed 3 bases, and the junction held 9 bases outside the gene matches. Germline V lookup: CDR1 KGHDR, CDR2 SFDVKD. The CDR3 spans 15 residues.

Within the sample, this clone is large. The V call is TRBV6-1, the J call TRBJ2-4; 12 nucleotides agree with TRBD2. Trimming at V came to 3 bases and at J to 7 bases, leaving 1 base not matched to a gene. Germline CDR1 is MNHNS and CDR2 is SASEGT. This CDR3 comprises 14 residues. The CDR3 loop is CASSDGTSGNIQYF. CDR3 coding DNA: TGTGCCAGCAGTGACGGGACTAGCGGGAACATTCAGTACTTC.

The rearrangement joins TRBV19 to TRBJ1-2; no reliable D call. This CDR3 contains 13 residues. Germline V gene sequence: CDR1 LNHDA, CDR2 SQIVND (reference sequence). The V end was cut by 7 bases, the J end by 3 bases, with 12 bases between. CDR3 loop: CASTSGFDYGYTF. CDR3 coding DNA: TGTGCCAGTACGTCTGGGTTTGACTATGGCTACACCTTC.

The V gene is TRBV7-2, the J gene TRBJ2-1; possibly TRBD2 for D (7 bases). Germline V gene lookup returns CDR1 SGHTA and CDR2 FQGNSA. The CDR3 totals 14 residues. Between the trimmed V and J ends, which lost 7 bases and 7 bases, there was a span of 17 bases. The CDR3 DNA sequence: TGTGCCAGCACCCGGGGGGCCAGTGTTAATGAGCAGTTCTTC. It specifies CASTRGASVNEQFF.

This clone was seen only a few times. This chain uses TRBV7-2 with TRBJ2-5; D gene ambiguous. This CDR3 is built from 15 residues. The V end was cut by 2 bases, the J end by 2 bases, with 12 bases between. CDR1 is SGHTA, CDR2 FQGNSA, per germline. The CDR3 region is CASSLTKHHQETQYF. For the CDR3, the DNA is TGTGCCAGCAGCTTAACCAAACACCATCAAGAGACCCAGTACTTC.

To note about this clone: Other DNA variants within this sample encode the same CDR3. The CDR3 region has the DNA TGTGCCAGCAGTCTCCGACTAGCGGGGGGGCCCGATACGCAGTATTTT. It specifies CASSLRLAGGPDTQYF. This chain links TRBV7-2 with TRBJ2-3; 14 nucleotides agree with TRBD2. The CDR3 contains 16 residues. Per germline, CDR1 SGHTA and CDR2 FQGNSA. V dropped 6 bases and J dropped 6; count of bases not matched to a gene: 8.

This sequence joins TRBV7-2 and TRBJ1-6; 12 bases agree with TRBD1. Germline CDR1 and CDR2: SGHTA and FQGNSA. V lost 4 bases, J lost 9 bases, and 4 bases stayed unmatched. The CDR3 contains 15 residues. The DNA of the CDR3 is TGTGCCAGCAGCTCGGGACAGGGGGCTTTTTCACCCCTCCACTTT. Encoded protein: CASSSGQGAFSPLHF.

A single count supports this clone. This chain joins TRBV6-2 or TRBV6-3 and TRBJ1-2, with D possibly matching TRBD1 (5 bases). This CDR3 region has 16 residues. The germline CDR1 and CDR2 sequences are MNHEY and SVGEGT. The V and J ends lost 5 bases and 4 bases respectively, with 20 bases between them. The CDR3 region has the DNA TGTGCCAGCAGTGACCTTCCCGGGAGGGGCGGCTATGGCTACACCTTC. Amino acid sequence: CASSDLPGRGGYGYTF.

The V and J genes are TRBV18 and TRBJ2-7; 8 bases line up with TRBD1. The junction had 4 bases not matched to a gene; V was cut back by 6 bases and J by 3 bases. The CDR3 totals 13 residues. Germline CDR1 reads KGHSH; CDR2 reads LQKENI. The CDR3 loop is CASSGTGVYEQYF. As DNA, the CDR3 is TGTGCCAGCTCTGGGACAGGAGTCTACGAGCAGTACTTC.

The chain combines TRBV9 with TRBJ2-7; D is unresolved. V was clipped by 2 bases and J by 6 bases, with 18 bases between them. The CDR3 extends over 15 amino acids. Germline V gene lookup returns CDR1 SGDLS and CDR2 YYNGEE. The CDR3 reads CASSVGWDARVEQYF. CDR3 coding DNA: TGTGCCAGCAGCGTTGGTTGGGATGCTCGGGTCGAGCAGTACTTC.

The J gene is TRBJ1-2, the V gene TRBV7-9; no definite D call. The CDR3 contains 14 residues. V shed 6 bases and J shed 4 bases, with 15 bases lying between them. The germline V gene has CDR1 SEHNR and CDR2 FQNEAQ (reference sequence). CDR3 region: CASSRKPGGYGYTF. CDR3 coding DNA: TGTGCCAGCAGTCGAAAACCGGGTGGCTATGGCTACACCTTC.

This sequence joins TRBV28 and TRBJ1-5; 7 positions agree with TRBD1. V was clipped by 6 bases and J by 6 bases; unmatched bases: 5. The CDR3 sequence is 13 residues long. CDR1 is MDHEN and CDR2 is SYDVKM in the germline V gene. This CDR3 is CASRTGYRQPQHF. DNA of the CDR3: TGTGCCAGCAGGACAGGGTATCGTCAGCCCCAGCATTTT.

The rearrangement joins TRBV5-4 to TRBJ1-2; a weak D match, TRBD1 (6 bases). CDR1 is SGHNT, CDR2 YYREEE, per germline (reference sequence). CDR3 size: 15 residues. Trimming removed 4 bases from V and 4 bases from J, with 17 bases in between. CDR3 DNA: TGTGCCAGCAGCCGGGAGGTTCCAGGGGCCTATGGCTACACCTTC. Its translation: CASSREVPGAYGYTF.

This chain connects TRBV7-2 to TRBJ1-6, with a possible D match to TRBD1 (5 bases). This CDR3 is 14 amino acids long. Germline loops: CDR1 SGHTA, CDR2 FQGNSA. Trimming removed 5 bases at V and 12 bases at J, with 17 bases between. The CDR3: CASSPQGSFGPLHF. DNA for the CDR3: TGTGCCAGCAGCCCCCAGGGCAGCTTCGGACCCCTCCACTTT. The full variable domain, with the rest looked up from reference TRBV7-2 and TRBJ1-6, is GAGVSQSPSNKVTEKGKDVELRCDPISGHTALYWYRQSLGQGLEFLIYFQGNSAPDKSGLPSDRFSAERTGGSVSTLTIQRTQQEDSAVYLCASSPQGSFGPLHFGNGTRLTVT.

V usage is TRBV12-3 or TRBV12-4 and J usage is TRBJ1-5; D remains unclear. V shed 3 bases and J shed 4 bases, with 4 bases lying between them. This CDR3 has 12 amino acids. The CDR3 spells CASSFLNQPQHF. The CDR3, as DNA: TGTGCCAGCAGTTTCCTTAATCAGCCCCAGCATTTT.

The chain has TRBV6-5 and TRBJ1-1; TRBD1 matches 9 bases. V dropped 4 bases and J dropped 5; count of bases not matched to a gene: 5. Germline CDR1 is MNHEY and CDR2 is SVGAGI. The CDR3 covers 14 residues. The CDR3 coding sequence is TGTGCCAGCAGTTCCGGGACAGGGTATACTGAAGCTTTCTTT. Translating gives CASSSGTGYTEAFF.

This clone showed up just a few times. The rearrangement uses TRBV30 and TRBJ1-3; 9 bases line up with TRBD1. Germline V gene sequence: CDR1 GTSNPN, CDR2 SVGIG (reference sequence). The CDR3 spans 16 residues. The V segment lost 1 base and the J segment 3 bases; nucleotides outside the gene matches: 7. The CDR3 nucleotides read TGTGCCTGGAGTGGGTCGGACAGGGGATTTGGAAACACCATATATTTT. This gives the protein CAWSGSDRGFGNTIYF.

The gene calls are TRBV6-1 and TRBJ1-3, with D perhaps TRBD1 (5 bases). Germline lookup yields CDR1 MNHNS and CDR2 SASEGT. Trimming took 3 bases from V and 4 from J, leaving 10 bases between them. The CDR3 has 14 amino acids. CDR3 in amino acids: CASSDRANGNTIYF. The DNA of the CDR3 is TGTGCCAGCAGTGACAGGGCAAACGGAAACACCATATATTTT.

This clone was counted a single time. The chain has TRBV6-6 and TRBJ1-5; TRBD1 aligns across 8 bases. J gave up 0 bases and V 7 bases, and 2 bases lay outside the gene matches. The CDR3 spans 14 residues. Germline lookup yields CDR1 MNHNY and CDR2 SVGAGI (reference sequence). The CDR3 is CASTGQGSNQPQHF. In nucleotides, the CDR3 is TGTGCCAGCACCGGACAGGGTAGCAATCAGCCCCAGCATTTT.

This chain uses TRBV5-6 with TRBJ1-5; D may be TRBD1 (6 bases). Trimming took off 0 bases at V and 5 bases at J, with 9 bases between the two ends. The CDR3 runs to 14 residues. Germline V gives CDR1 SGHDT, CDR2 YYEEEE. The CDR3 loop is CASSLGQVDQPQHF. Written as DNA, the CDR3 is TGTGCCAGCAGCTTGGGACAGGTCGATCAGCCCCAGCATTTT.

This clone was observed a single time. This rearrangement joins TRBV7-3 to TRBJ2-5, with TRBD1 matching over 8 bases. Germline values: CDR1 SGHTA, CDR2 FQGTGA. The trim removed 5 bases at V and 5 bases at J, leaving 10 bases unmatched. This CDR3 contains 15 residues. Here the CDR3 DNA reads TGTGCCAGCAGCCCATCAGGGGGCAAGGGGGAGACCCAGTACTTC. Its protein product is CASSPSGGKGETQYF.

The rearrangement joins TRBV19 to TRBJ1-2; 9 bases match TRBD1. V shed 7 bases, J shed 4 bases, and the junction held 19 bases outside the gene matches. Per germline, CDR1 LNHDA and CDR2 SQIVND (reference sequence). This CDR3 is built from 18 residues. CDR3 nucleotide sequence: TGTGCCAGTAACGGAAGACGGGACAGGGAGCGCTTAGGCTATGGCTACACCTTC. As protein: CASNGRRDRERLGYGYTF.

The J gene is TRBJ2-7, the V gene TRBV7-2; D might be TRBD1 (6 bases). Trimming pared 3 bases from V and 1 base from J, leaving 10 bases between. There are 14 residues in the CDR3. Germline-derived CDR1 and CDR2 are SGHTA and FQGNSA. The CDR3 DNA reads TGTGCCAGCAGCTTTCTCGGACAGTCCTACGAGCAGTACTTC. The encoded protein is CASSFLGQSYEQYF.

The V gene is TRBV5-1, the J gene TRBJ1-5; possible D gene TRBD1, 6 bases. This CDR3 is built from 15 residues. V was trimmed by 5 bases and J by 3 bases, leaving 15 bases between them. Germline CDR1 reads SGHRS; CDR2 reads YFSETQ. CDR3 loop: CASRQTGTNNQPQHF. The CDR3 bases are TGCGCCAGCAGGCAAACCGGGACAAACAATCAGCCCCAGCATTTT.

The V gene is TRBV4-1, the J gene TRBJ2-3; 9 nucleotides line up with TRBD1. The CDR3 is 16 amino acids. V gave up 4 bases and J gave up 3 bases; unmatched junction bases: 8. CDR1 and CDR2 from the germline V gene are MGHRA and YSYEKL. CDR3: CASSPQQGARTDTQYF. CDR3 in DNA: TGCGCCAGCAGCCCTCAACAGGGGGCTAGGACAGATACGCAGTATTTT.

This rearrangement joins TRBV5-5 to TRBJ2-3, with D possibly being TRBD1 or TRBD2 (5 bases each). V lost 7 bases to trimming and J lost 4 bases, with 16 bases between them. CDR1 is SGHKS and CDR2 is YYEKEE in the germline V gene (reference sequence). The CDR3 sequence is 14 residues long. Here the CDR3 reads CASDSGTVADTQYF. The CDR3 DNA sequence: TGTGCCAGCGACTCCGGGACGGTGGCAGATACGCAGTATTTT. The whole variable domain, remainder taken from reference TRBV5-5 and TRBJ2-3, is DAGVTQSPTHLIKTRGQQVTLRCSPISGHKSVSWYQQVLGQGPQFIFQYYEKEERGRGNFPDRFSARQFPNYSSELNVNALLLGDSALYLCASDSGTVADTQYFGPGTRLTVL.

The CDR3 sequence: CSALRGITEAFF. In DNA form, the CDR3 reads TGCAGCGCCCTGCGGGGGATCACTGAAGCTTTCTTT. The rearrangement links TRBV29-1 to TRBJ1-1, with D possibly being TRBD1 (5 bases). V was shortened by 7 bases and J by 4 bases, with 13 bases between the two germline ends. The CDR3 sequence is 12 residues long. Germline V gene data show CDR1 as SQVTM and CDR2 as ANQGSEA. Full variable domain (missing parts from reference TRBV29-1 and TRBJ1-1): SAVISQKPSRDICQRGTSLTIQCQVDSQVTMMFWYRQQPGQSLTLIATANQGSEATYESGFVIDKFPISRPNLTFSTLTVSNMSPEDSSIYLCSALRGITEAFFGQGTRLTVV.

The rearrangement joins TRBV27 to TRBJ1-3; weak D call: TRBD1 (5 bases). V gave up 6 bases and J gave up 2 bases, with 11 bases separating them. Germline CDR1 MNHEY, CDR2 SMNVEV (reference sequence). The CDR3 has 14 residues. The CDR3 region is CASRPTGTGNTIYF. The CDR3 DNA follows: TGTGCCAGCAGGCCAACAGGCACTGGAAACACCATATATTTT.

The V and J genes are TRBV18 and TRBJ1-2, with no clear D. This CDR3 has 14 residues. The germline gives CDR1 KGHSH, CDR2 LQKENI. V was pared by 2 bases and J by 0 bases, with 7 bases between. In DNA form, the CDR3 reads TGTGCCAGCTCACCAGGGCCCGCTAACTATGGCTACACCTTC. Encoded protein: CASSPGPANYGYTF.

V and J are TRBV2 and TRBJ2-5; the D is unclear. From germline, CDR1 is SNHLY and CDR2 FYNNEI. This CDR3 has 14 amino acids. Between the trimmed V and J ends, which lost 6 bases and 3 bases, there was a span of 14 bases. The CDR3 DNA is TGTGCCAGCAGGGGAAACTGGGCAGAAGAGACCCAGTACTTC. Translation: CASRGNWAEETQYF. Complete variable domain (other parts from reference TRBV2 and TRBJ2-5): EPEVTQTPSHQVTQMGQEVILRCVPISNHLYFYWYRQILGQKVEFLVSFYNNEISEKSEIFDDQFSVERPDGSNFTLKIRSTKLEDSAMYFCASRGNWAEETQYFGPGTRLLVL.

This chain joins TRBV9 and TRBJ1-4; no clear D gene. Trimming left V 0 bases short and J 8 bases short, with 8 bases between. Germline assignment: CDR1 SGDLS and CDR2 YYNGEE. The CDR3 is made up of 13 amino acids. Here the CDR3 reads CASSVGLGEKLFF. The CDR3 region has the DNA TGTGCCAGCAGCGTAGGGTTGGGGGAAAAACTGTTTTTT.

This clone showed up just once. The chain employs TRBV28 and TRBJ1-2; D uncertain. The CDR3 has 11 residues. Germline values: CDR1 MDHEN, CDR2 SYDVKM. Trimming took off 6 bases at V and 3 bases at J, with 5 bases between the two ends. CDR3 sequence reads: CASRRDYGYTF. The CDR3 DNA is TGTGCCAGCAGAAGGGACTATGGCTACACCTTC.